Following are 13 T cell receptor beta chains from one sample sequenced in a study of identical twins. One entry per CDR3 protein results from TCRdb running MiXCR on the 5' RACE reads. The sample shows 270,000 or so distinct CDR3 sequences, approximately 8.3% of them seen only once. The same sample was also used in a study of yellow fever vaccine responses in identical twins.

Specimen: CD8+ T cells sorted from blood. The source of these receptors is a young woman in good health.

This clonotype was detected a few times. This chain connects TRBV5-1 to TRBJ2-1, with 16 bases that match TRBD2. V dropped 0 bases and J dropped 0; count of bases not matched to a gene: 6. Germline values: CDR1 SGHRS, CDR2 YFSETQ. This CDR3 has 20 amino acids. This CDR3 reads CASSLGWGLAGGPSYNEQFF. CDR3 coding DNA: TGCGCCAGCAGCTTGGGATGGGGACTAGCGGGAGGGCCCTCCTACAATGAGCAGTTCTTC.

The table lists this clonotype with many counts. The V call is TRBV7-8, the J call TRBJ1-2, with D unclear. CDR1 is SGHVS and CDR2 is FQNEAQ in the germline V gene. Trimming pared 2 bases from V and 3 bases from J, leaving 19 bases between. The length of the CDR3 is 17 residues. CDR3 protein: CASSLIGPDAGDYGYTF. The CDR3 DNA follows: TGTGCCAGCAGCTTAATTGGTCCTGACGCGGGAGACTATGGCTACACCTTC.

This clonotype was counted a few times. The CDR3, as DNA: TGTGCCAGCAGCTTAGGACAGGGAAACCTGCCCCAGCATTTT. Its protein is CASSLGQGNLPQHF. The gene calls are TRBV7-9 and TRBJ1-5; TRBD1 aligns across 7 bases. The CDR3 runs to 14 residues. V lost 1 base, J lost 9 bases, and 6 bases stayed unmatched. In germline, CDR1 is SEHNR, CDR2 FQNEAQ (reference sequence).

This clonotype was detected only a few times. The chain joins TRBV4-3 to TRBJ2-1, with D unclear. CDR1 is LGHNA and CDR2 is YSLEER in the germline V gene. The CDR3 covers 17 residues. V was pared by 1 base and J by 0 bases, with 13 bases between. CDR3 in DNA: TGCGCCAGCAGCCAAGCCTTAGACCAGAGCTCCTACAATGAGCAGTTCTTC. Its translation is CASSQALDQSSYNEQFF.

The gene calls are TRBV7-2 and TRBJ2-5, with TRBD1 identical over 9 bases. Trimming removed 5 bases from V and 5 bases from J; junction bases left unmatched: 12. CDR1 and CDR2 (germline): SGHTA, FQGNSA. The CDR3 extends over 16 amino acids. This chain's CDR3 is CASSQSQGAGSETQYF. The CDR3 nucleotides are TGTGCCAGCAGCCAATCACAGGGGGCTGGTTCCGAGACCCAGTACTTC.

This clonotype was seen at least ten times. V gene TRBV20-1 combines with J gene TRBJ2-1; 7 nucleotides align to TRBD1. The trim removed 0 bases at V and 0 bases at J, leaving 5 bases unmatched. The germline V gene encodes CDR1 DFQATT and CDR2 SNEGSKA (reference sequence). The CDR3 loop spans 16 amino acids. CDR3 sequence reads: CSARDLKGASYNEQFF. CDR3 DNA sequence: TGCAGTGCTAGAGATCTCAAGGGGGCCTCCTACAATGAGCAGTTCTTC.

This clonotype was seen repeatedly, ten times or more. The chain employs TRBV6-2 or TRBV6-3 and TRBJ2-7; 9 bases line up with TRBD1. CDR3 size: 14 residues. From germline, CDR1 is MNHEY and CDR2 SVGEGT. The junction had 0 bases not matched to a gene; V was cut back by 0 bases and J by 3 bases. CDR3 sequence (DNA): TGTGCCAGCAGTTACTCGACAGGGGGCTACGAGCAGTACTTC. Translation: CASSYSTGGYEQYF.

The table lists this clonotype with a few counts. The chain combines TRBV7-9 with TRBJ2-7; D possibly corresponds to TRBD1 (6 bases). The germline V gene has CDR1 SEHNR and CDR2 FQNEAQ (reference sequence). V shed 4 bases and J shed 2 bases, with 21 bases lying between them. There are 17 residues in the CDR3. The CDR3 spells CASSSQEASGQTYEQYF. CDR3 DNA sequence: TGTGCCAGCAGCTCCCAAGAGGCGTCAGGACAGACCTACGAGCAGTACTTC. The variable domain in full, completed from reference TRBV7-9 and TRBJ2-7, reads DTGVSQNPRHKITKRGQNVTFRCDPISEHNRLYWYRQTLGQGPEFLTYFQNEAQLEKSRLLSDRFSAERPKGSFSTLEIQRTEQGDSAMYLCASSSQEASGQTYEQYFGPGTRLTVT.

The chain employs TRBV19 and TRBJ2-3; 9 bases align to TRBD1. CDR1 is LNHDA, CDR2 SQIVND, per germline (reference sequence). The CDR3 sequence is 15 residues long. V gave up 6 bases and J gave up 3 bases; unmatched junction bases: 7. CDR3 in amino acids: CASRRGQGLTDTQYF. The CDR3 bases are TGTGCCAGTAGGCGCGGACAGGGGTTGACAGATACGCAGTATTTT.

In its sample, this clonotype was seen a few times. The CDR3 coding sequence is TGTGCCAGCAGCGGGACTAGCGGGGCCCCCTACGAGCAGTACTTC. Translated: CASSGTSGAPYEQYF. The V and J genes are TRBV9 and TRBJ2-7; 12 positions match TRBD2. The CDR3 has 15 amino acids. V was clipped by 3 bases and J by 2 bases; unmatched bases: 3. The germline V gene encodes CDR1 SGDLS and CDR2 YYNGEE.

The chain recombines TRBV11-2 with TRBJ2-1, with 9 nucleotides matching TRBD2. Germline V gene sequence: CDR1 SGHAT, CDR2 FQNNGV. J was trimmed by 7 bases and V by 4 bases; bases with no gene match: 8. This CDR3 spans 15 amino acids. CDR3 DNA sequence: TGTGCCAGCAGCTCGGGACCAGCGGGGGGTAATGAGCAGTTCTTC. As protein: CASSSGPAGGNEQFF.

This clonotype was detected many times. The V and J genes are TRBV4-2 and TRBJ2-1; no clear D gene. The germline V gene encodes CDR1 LGHNA and CDR2 YNFKEQ. V shed 0 bases and J shed 4 bases, with 13 bases lying between them. The CDR3 has 16 residues. The CDR3 DNA is TGTGCCAGCAGCCAAGATCAGGCCCAGAGATACAATGAGCAGTTCTTC. It encodes CASSQDQAQRYNEQFF.

In this sample, this clonotype turned up a few times. The chain is built from TRBV3-1 and TRBJ2-5, with D perhaps given as TRBD1 or TRBD2 (7 bases each). The ends were cut back, 6 bases at V and 5 bases at J, with 22 bases in the middle. From germline, CDR1 is LGHDT and CDR2 YNNKEL (reference sequence). The CDR3 loop spans 16 amino acids. The CDR3 DNA follows: TGTGCCAGCAGTCAGGGGGAGCGGGGAATAAGCGAGACCCAGTACTTC. Amino acids: CASSQGERGISETQYF.